Presented here are 20 T cell receptor beta chains from one specimen sequenced in a study of blood T cell repertoires in COVID-19. Here immunoSEQ multiplex PCR was the method, and the copy in TCRdb shows in-frame clones only, minus some. The data contain some 96,000 clones, 85% of them singletons. Sequences were obtained from peripheral blood. The origin of the receptors is a human donor in a cohort sampled during active COVID-19.

The V call is TRBV25-1, the J call TRBJ1-2, with 7 bases identical to TRBD1. The V segment lost 1 base and the J segment 8 bases; nucleotides outside the gene matches: 13. The CDR3 length is 16 residues. Germline lookup yields CDR1 MGHDK and CDR2 SYGVNS. The CDR3 bases are TGTGCCAGCAGTGAATCGGTATCCGAAGGGGGCAACGGCTACACCTTC. Protein sequence: CASSESVSEGGNGYTF.

The chain is built from TRBV27 and TRBJ2-7, with TRBD1 matching 7 bases. The CDR3 length is 17 residues. CDR1 MNHEY and CDR2 SMNVEV come from the germline V gene (reference sequence). With V trimmed by 1 base and J by 5 bases, 14 bases remained unmatched. CDR3 in DNA: TGTGCCAGCAGTTTATTGACCGGGACAGCTCTCCGGAACGAGCAGTACTTC. Translation gives CASSLLTGTALRNEQYF.

CDR3 sequence reads: CASSAHPGLAVYNEQFF. The CDR3 DNA reads as TGTGCCAGTAGCGCCCACCCGGGACTAGCGGTATACAATGAGCAGTTCTTC. The J gene is TRBJ2-1, the V gene TRBV19, with TRBD2 matching 11 bases. This CDR3 has 17 amino acids. Germline V gene sequence: CDR1 LNHDA, CDR2 SQIVND (reference sequence). The junction had 11 bases not matched to a gene; V was cut back by 6 bases and J by 4 bases.

The rearrangement uses TRBV7-2 and TRBJ2-3, with 8 bases identical to TRBD2. V was pared by 3 bases and J by 1 base, with 3 bases of the junction left unmatched. This CDR3 is built from 15 residues. CDR1 is SGHTA and CDR2 is FQGNSA in the germline V gene. CDR3 loop: CASSFSSGGTDTQYF. CDR3 DNA sequence: TGTGCCAGCAGCTTTAGTAGCGGGGGCACAGATACGCAGTATTTT.

This chain connects TRBV2 to TRBJ2-1; TRBD2 aligns across 8 bases. The CDR3 covers 15 residues. Trimming cost V 5 bases and J 0 bases; bases outside gene matches: 3. Germline values: CDR1 SNHLY, CDR2 FYNNEI. The CDR3 bases are TGTGCCAGCAGTACGGGGGGGAGCTCCTACAATGAGCAGTTCTTC. This encodes CASSTGGSSYNEQFF.

J is TRBJ1-2 and V is TRBV5-4; 8 bases fit TRBD1. Germline CDR1 reads SGHNT; CDR2 reads YYREEE (reference sequence). The CDR3 runs 15 residues. Unmatched junction bases numbered 5, after V lost 4 bases and J lost 0 bases. The CDR3 is CASSPGQGSNYGYTF. CDR3 bases: TGTGCCAGCAGCCCAGGACAGGGATCTAACTATGGCTACACCTTC.

V gene TRBV6-5 combines with J gene TRBJ1-1, with 8 bases that match TRBD1. In germline, CDR1 is MNHEY, CDR2 SVGAGI. The length of the CDR3 is 12 residues. The V segment lost 7 bases and the J segment 8 bases; nucleotides outside the gene matches: 6. The CDR3 reads CASTQGAGEAFF. CDR3 bases: TGTGCCAGCACTCAGGGGGCGGGAGAAGCTTTCTTT.

This chain connects TRBV30 to TRBJ1-2, with TRBD1 matching over 9 bases. This CDR3 is built from 15 residues. J was trimmed by 0 bases and V by 5 bases; bases with no gene match: 7. Germline V lookup: CDR1 GTSNPN, CDR2 SVGIG (reference sequence). The CDR3 nucleotides are TGTGCCTGGTACCGGGACAGGGCAACTAACTATGGCTACACCTTC. Its protein is CAWYRDRATNYGYTF.

The V gene is TRBV6-2 or TRBV6-3, the J gene TRBJ2-7; D not resolved. This CDR3 is 13 amino acids long. V lost 4 bases to trimming and J lost 3 bases, with 10 bases between them. In germline, CDR1 is MNHEY, CDR2 SVGEGT. The CDR3 nucleotides read TGTGCCAGCAGTTCCCATGCAGACTACGAGCAGTACTTC. This codes for CASSSHADYEQYF.

This sequence joins TRBV6-2 or TRBV6-3 and TRBJ1-2; D gene unclear. CDR3 size: 13 residues. V was clipped by 6 bases and J by 6 bases, with 14 bases between them. Germline assignment: CDR1 MNHEY and CDR2 SVGEGT. The CDR3 nucleotides are TGTGCCAGCAGCAAGTCAGGATTTGATGGCTACACCTTC. This translates into CASSKSGFDGYTF.

This sequence joins TRBV12-5 and TRBJ2-6, with D possibly matching TRBD2 (5 bases). Trimming left V 0 bases short and J 0 bases short, with 12 bases between. CDR3 length: 18 amino acids. Per germline, CDR1 LGHNT and CDR2 FRNRAP. The CDR3 nucleotides read TGTGCTAGTGGTTTGGTGGGTAGCGCAAACTCTGGGGCCAACGTCCTGACTTTC. It translates to CASGLVGSANSGANVLTF.

The V gene is TRBV19, the J gene TRBJ1-2; D uncertain. The CDR3 sequence is 16 residues long. The V end lost 6 bases, the J end lost 4 bases, and 21 bases lay between the germline ends. Germline values: CDR1 LNHDA, CDR2 SQIVND (reference sequence). The CDR3 sequence: CASRREMVSSSYGYTF. DNA for the CDR3: TGTGCCAGTAGGAGGGAGATGGTTTCCTCCTCCTATGGCTACACCTTC.

CDR3 in amino acids: CATSDPGRTGQETQYF. The CDR3 coding sequence is TGTGCCACCAGTGACCCGGGTAGGACAGGCCAAGAGACCCAGTACTTC. The chain couples TRBV24-1 to TRBJ2-5; 7 bases align to TRBD1. V dropped 4 bases and J dropped 1; count of bases not matched to a gene: 8. This CDR3 is 16 amino acids long. Germline lookup yields CDR1 KGHDR and CDR2 SFDVKD.

The CDR3 region has the DNA TGCGCCAGCAGCTTCTATAGCGGGGTAGAGCTGTTTTTT. This gives the protein CASSFYSGVELFF. J is TRBJ2-2 and V is TRBV5-1; TRBD2 matches at 8 bases. The germline CDR1 and CDR2 sequences are SGHRS and YFSETQ. With V trimmed by 2 bases and J by 11 bases, 5 bases remained unmatched. This CDR3 has 13 amino acids.

This sequence joins TRBV6-6 and TRBJ1-6, with D uncertain. Trimming cost V 0 bases and J 7 bases, with 7 bases left between them. CDR3 length: 14 residues. Germline V gene lookup returns CDR1 MNHNY and CDR2 SVGAGI (reference sequence). In DNA form, the CDR3 reads TGTGCCAGCAGTTACTCGGAGGGAAATTCACCCCTCCACTTT. This sequence encodes CASSYSEGNSPLHF.

The chain carries TRBV4-3 and TRBJ1-4, with D possibly being TRBD1 (5 bases). The V end was cut by 1 base, the J end by 15 bases, with 21 bases between. Germline V lookup: CDR1 LGHNA, CDR2 YSLEER. The CDR3 sequence is 15 residues long. The CDR3 nucleotides read TGCGCCAGCAGCCAAGGCAGGGTCCCACCGAACTCTATGTTTTTT. This gives the protein CASSQGRVPPNSMFF.

The rearrangement uses TRBV4-3 and TRBJ2-1; D may be TRBD1 (6 bases). The CDR3 length is 13 residues. V lost 0 bases, J lost 9 bases, and 9 bases lay in between. Germline V gene data show CDR1 as LGHNA and CDR2 as YSLEER. The CDR3 protein is CASSQEGGPEQFF. The CDR3 DNA reads TGCGCCAGCAGCCAAGAAGGGGGTCCTGAGCAGTTCTTC.

For this clone: At one boundary the junction diverges from the germline segment, which might be a read error. In the same sample, other DNA sequences code for this CDR3. The chain links TRBV13 to TRBJ1-2; 7 nucleotides agree with TRBD1. The CDR3 has 13 amino acids. The germline V gene has CDR1 PRHDT and CDR2 FYEKMQ (reference sequence). CDR3 sequence (DNA): TGTGCCAGCAGTTTGACAGGGAAAGGTGGCTACACCTTT. It specifies CASSLTGKGGYTF.

The chain couples TRBV7-8 to TRBJ2-7, with D possibly TRBD2 on 6 matching bases. Germline V gene data show CDR1 as SGHVS and CDR2 as FQNEAQ. Trimming removed 0 bases at V and 3 bases at J, with 15 bases between. The CDR3 loop spans 16 amino acids. The CDR3 DNA reads TGTGCCAGCAGCTTAGCAGTCGCCGGGGGAGGCTACGAGCAGTACTTC. As protein: CASSLAVAGGGYEQYF.

The chain links TRBV3-1 (or the pseudogene TRBV3-2) to TRBJ2-3; possibly TRBD2 for D (5 bases). Germline CDR1 LGHDT, CDR2 YNNKEL (reference sequence). This CDR3 has 12 amino acids. Deletions cut 3 bases from V and 4 bases from J, with 5 bases between. The CDR3 nucleotides are TGTGCCAGCAGCCAGAGGGCAGATACGCAGTATTTT. Protein sequence: CASSQRADTQYF.